This TCR beta chain was found in a study of PD-1 blockade in classical Hodgkin lymphoma. Whole-study context: Patients received nivolumab 3 mg/kg intravenously every 2 weeks. Findings of the study overall: Compared with baseline, CD4+ but not CD8+ TCR diversity had risen significantly by C4D1. Similar baseline diversity was found in complete responders and newly diagnosed patients. At baseline, newly diagnosed patients reportedly showed less TCR diversity than healthy donors.

The CDR3 sequence is 14 residues long. V lost 5 bases to trimming and J lost 5 bases; unmatched junction nucleotides: 5. The germline CDR1 and CDR2 sequences are SGHTA and FQGNSA. Assay: immunoSEQ multiplex PCR; the TCRdb copy retains only in-frame clones and omits some. Found here are fewer than 90,000 clones, 89% of them singletons; the top ten hold about 20%. Of note for this clone: What it recognizes is unknown.

There was relapse after autologous stem cell transplantation in every patient, and there was variation in brentuximab vedotin exposure. The chain uses TRBV7-2 and TRBJ1-4, with 7 bases that match TRBD1. The sequence was obtained from a human donor with classical Hodgkin lymphoma. Sequencing was performed on peripheral blood mononuclear cells (PBMCs), taken at baseline. CDR3 protein: CASSMTGNNEKLFF. For the CDR3, the DNA is TGTGCCAGCAGCATGACAGGGAACAATGAAAAACTGTTTTTT.